Presented here are 21 T cell receptor beta chains from one specimen sequenced in a study of blood T cell repertoires in COVID-19. Here immunoSEQ multiplex PCR was the method, and the copy in TCRdb shows in-frame clones only, minus some. This sample yields approximately 150,000 clones, of which approximately 90% are seen a single time; 2% to 2.5% belongs to the top ten. Sequenced input: peripheral blood. The receptors derive from a man between 50 and 59 years old who had recovered from COVID-19.

This chain uses TRBV5-1 with TRBJ2-7; TRBD1 matches 9 bases. CDR3 size: 16 residues. Unmatched junction bases numbered 4, after V lost 0 bases and J lost 0 bases. Germline V gene sequence: CDR1 SGHRS, CDR2 YFSETQ. The CDR3 bases are TGCGCCAGCAGCTTGGGACAGGGGGGCCTCTCCTACGAGCAGTACTTC. It codes for CASSLGQGGLSYEQYF.

J is TRBJ1-1 and V is TRBV6-5; no firm D call. The germline V gene encodes CDR1 MNHEY and CDR2 SVGAGI. With 8 bases removed from V and 4 bases from J, the gap between germline ends came to 14 bases. This CDR3 is built from 13 residues. CDR3 loop: CASRRVVGTEAFF. For the CDR3, the DNA is TGTGCCAGCCGCCGGGTGGTGGGCACTGAAGCTTTCTTT.

V and J are TRBV28 and TRBJ2-1; 12 bases are shared with TRBD2. Germline lookup yields CDR1 MDHEN and CDR2 SYDVKM. After removal of 6 bases from V and 0 bases from J, the junction contained 9 bases not matched to a gene. The CDR3 is 18 amino acids. The CDR3 coding sequence is TGTGCCAGCAGCCCGACTAGCGGGGGTTTACCCTCCTACAATGAGCAGTTCTTC. It codes for CASSPTSGGLPSYNEQFF.

The chain uses TRBV10-1 and TRBJ2-3; D is possibly TRBD1 (6 bases). Germline-derived CDR1 and CDR2 are WNHNN and SYGVQD (reference sequence). V lost 7 bases to trimming and J lost 0 bases, with 8 bases between them. The CDR3 covers 13 residues. The DNA of the CDR3 is TGCGCCAGCAACAGGGACAGCACAGATACGCAGTATTTT. Residues: CASNRDSTDTQYF.

V gene TRBV12-3 or TRBV12-4 combines with J gene TRBJ2-5; D remains unclear. The V end was cut by 6 bases, the J end by 5 bases, with 10 bases between. The CDR3 is 12 amino acids. The CDR3 DNA reads as TGTGCCAGCAGCCCGGTGCGGGAGACCCAGTACTTC. Translating it yields CASSPVRETQYF.

This clone was counted a single time. J is TRBJ2-7 and V is TRBV12-3 or TRBV12-4; D not certain. Deletions cut 6 bases from V and 0 bases from J, with 9 bases between. There are 13 residues in the CDR3. The CDR3 nucleotides are TGTGCCAGCAGCCACGACAACTCCTACGAGCAGTACTTC. As protein: CASSHDNSYEQYF.

J is TRBJ1-3 and V is TRBV28, with D perhaps TRBD1 (5 bases). The V end lost 5 bases, the J end lost 4 bases, and 15 bases lay between the germline ends. The CDR3 sequence is 15 residues long. Germline loops: CDR1 MDHEN, CDR2 SYDVKM. CDR3 DNA: TGTGCCAGCAGTCCAACAGGAGTCTCCGGAAACACCATATATTTT. This gives the protein CASSPTGVSGNTIYF.

The CDR3: CASTDVQGQGSPLHF. The CDR3 DNA sequence: TGCGCCAGCACCGACGTCCAGGGACAGGGCTCACCCCTCCACTTT. This sequence joins TRBV5-1 and TRBJ1-6; 9 bases match TRBD1. The CDR3 sequence is 15 residues long. V lost 6 bases and J lost 10; bases outside the gene matches: 11. Germline V gene sequence: CDR1 SGHRS, CDR2 YFSETQ.

V usage is TRBV10-3 and J usage is TRBJ1-2; 8 nucleotides align to TRBD1. The V segment lost 5 bases and the J segment 6 bases; nucleotides outside the gene matches: 8. There are 14 residues in the CDR3. The germline V gene encodes CDR1 ENHRY and CDR2 SYGVKD. The CDR3 DNA follows: TGTGCCATCAGTAAAACTGACAGGGGAGATGGCTACACCTTC. Its translation: CAISKTDRGDGYTF.

J is TRBJ2-3 and V is TRBV7-9; D is ambiguous. The germline V gene has CDR1 SEHNR and CDR2 FQNEAQ (reference sequence). The CDR3 length is 11 residues. V was pared by 4 bases and J by 5 bases, with 4 bases between. The CDR3 nucleotides are TGTGCCAGCAGCTCTGTAGATACGCAGTATTTT. This gives the protein CASSSVDTQYF.

V is TRBV19 and J is TRBJ1-5; possibly TRBD1 for D (5 bases). Germline V CDR1 and CDR2: LNHDA, SQIVND (reference sequence). The CDR3 is 18 amino acids. The V and J ends lost 5 bases and 0 bases respectively, with 20 bases between them. CDR3 amino acids: CASSLGQGGSNSNQPQHF. CDR3 coding DNA: TGTGCCAGTAGTCTTGGCCAGGGTGGAAGTAATAGCAATCAGCCCCAGCATTTT.

In DNA, the CDR3 is TGTGCCAGCAGCTTACAAAGTAGTAATGAGCAGTTCTTC. Protein sequence: CASSLQSSNEQFF. V gene TRBV7-9 combines with J gene TRBJ2-1; no firm D call. Germline assignment: CDR1 SEHNR and CDR2 FQNEAQ (reference sequence). The CDR3 has 13 amino acids. V dropped 2 bases and J dropped 7 bases, with 9 bases sitting between them. The variable domain in full, with the rest retrieved from reference TRBV7-9 and TRBJ2-1, is DTGVSQNPRHKITKRGQNVTFRCDPISEHNRLYWYRQTLGQGPEFLTYFQNEAQLEKSRLLSDRFSAERPKGSFSTLEIQRTEQGDSAMYLCASSLQSSNEQFFGPGTRLTVL.

This chain uses TRBV5-4 with TRBJ2-3; D remains ambiguous. The CDR3 spans 14 residues. CDR1 SGHNT and CDR2 YYREEE come from the germline V gene (reference sequence). The ends were cut back, 0 bases at V and 0 bases at J, with 5 bases in the middle. The CDR3 DNA reads as TGTGCCAGCAGCTTGGCCGGGAGCACAGATACGCAGTATTTT. Protein: CASSLAGSTDTQYF.

This chain joins TRBV28 and TRBJ1-6; 8 positions agree with TRBD1. J gave up 7 bases and V 2 bases, and 1 base lay outside the gene matches. The CDR3 consists of 14 residues. The germline V gene has CDR1 MDHEN and CDR2 SYDVKM. The CDR3 DNA sequence: TGTGCCAGCAGTTTAACAGGGGGGAATTCACCCCTCCACTTT. This codes for CASSLTGGNSPLHF.

The chain links TRBV5-1 to TRBJ2-2; 9 bases fit TRBD1. The CDR3 loop spans 16 amino acids. Germline CDR1 and CDR2: SGHRS and YFSETQ. The ends lost 5 bases at V and 2 bases at J; junction bases unmatched: 7. Here the CDR3 reads CASSTRDRANTGELFF. The CDR3, as DNA: TGCGCCAGCAGTACCCGGGACAGGGCAAACACCGGGGAGCTGTTTTTT.

The genes are TRBV6-2 or TRBV6-3 and TRBJ2-3; 10 nucleotides agree with TRBD2. The CDR3 sequence is 15 residues long. Trimming at V came to 5 bases and at J to 7 bases, leaving 9 bases not matched to a gene. Per the germline V gene, CDR1 is MNHEY and CDR2 is SVGEGT. CDR3 loop: CASSAEASGGHTQYF. Here the CDR3 DNA reads TGTGCCAGCAGTGCGGAAGCTAGCGGGGGCCATACGCAGTATTTT.

The chain recombines TRBV7-9 with TRBJ2-2; 9 positions match TRBD1. V shed 4 bases, J shed 11 bases, and the junction held 11 bases outside the gene matches. Germline CDR1 SEHNR, CDR2 FQNEAQ (reference sequence). CDR3 length: 15 amino acids. CDR3 sequence: CASSSWTLTGGELFF. In DNA form, the CDR3 reads TGTGCCAGCAGCTCATGGACCCTGACAGGGGGTGAGCTGTTTTTT.

The rearrangement joins TRBV11-2 to TRBJ1-3; D not resolved. Germline values: CDR1 SGHAT, CDR2 FQNNGV. This CDR3 comprises 14 residues. The germline V and J ends were trimmed by 5 bases and 9 bases, with 17 bases remaining between them. CDR3 region: CASSTRAPRGTIYF. The CDR3 bases are TGTGCCAGCAGCACGAGGGCTCCCCGTGGCACCATATATTTT.

V usage is TRBV5-1 and J usage is TRBJ2-2, with 8 bases aligning to TRBD1. The CDR3 runs 17 residues. The J segment lost 6 bases and the V segment lost 4 bases, leaving 14 bases of the junction unmatched. From germline, CDR1 is SGHRS and CDR2 YFSETQ. CDR3 coding DNA: TGCGCCAGCAGCCGTGGGATCGGACAGGGTGAGGCCGGGGAGCTGTTTTTT. It is translated as CASSRGIGQGEAGELFF.

The gene calls are TRBV23-1 and TRBJ1-1; D is uncertain. TRBV23-1 is an ORF; its function is uncertain. CDR3 length: 17 residues. V was pared by 3 bases and J by 0 bases, with 17 bases between. CDR3: CASSHNYYTDMNTEAFF. The CDR3 coding sequence is TGCGCCAGCAGTCACAATTACTACACGGATATGAACACTGAAGCTTTCTTT.

This clone was recorded only once. The same CDR3 can be traced to other DNA sequences in this sample. The gene calls are TRBV7-2 and TRBJ1-5; possible D gene TRBD1, 5 bases. Trimming took 2 bases from V and 5 from J, leaving 7 bases between them. Germline V gives CDR1 SGHTA, CDR2 FQGNSA. The CDR3 has 13 amino acids. The CDR3 region has the DNA TGTGCCAGCAGCTTACAAGGGGATCAGCCCCAGCATTTT. It translates to CASSLQGDQPQHF.